The next 27 T cell receptor beta chains were all read from a single sample in a study of cytomegalovirus exposure and HLA in healthy donors. Amplification used 60 Vbeta primers and 13 Jbeta primers. Generated by immunoSEQ multiplex PCR, the TCRdb table keeps only in-frame clones and is missing some. The sample holds around 53,000 clones, approximately 82% seen once. The source material was PBMCs. The receptors were gathered from a man aged 45-65 years in good health and CMV-seronegative.

Only one count was recorded for this clone. V gene TRBV28 combines with J gene TRBJ1-5, with D possibly matching TRBD1 (6 bases). Germline CDR1 MDHEN, CDR2 SYDVKM. With 6 bases removed from V and 5 bases from J, the gap between germline ends came to 14 bases. This CDR3 contains 14 residues. The CDR3 loop is CASRTGHYYQPQHF. The CDR3 coding sequence is TGTGCCAGCAGGACGGGACATTATTATCAGCCCCAGCATTTT.

The V gene is TRBV19, the J gene TRBJ1-1, with D possibly TRBD1 on 5 matching bases. The germline gives CDR1 LNHDA, CDR2 SQIVND (reference sequence). CDR3 length equals 13 residues. V was pared by 3 bases and J by 5 bases, with 10 bases between. The CDR3 loop reads CASSMAGGTEAFF. CDR3 DNA sequence: TGTGCCAGTAGTATGGCCGGGGGGACTGAAGCTTTCTTT.

The chain links TRBV19 to TRBJ1-3, with D tentatively TRBD1 (6 bases). CDR3 length: 14 amino acids. Trimming took off 5 bases at V and 4 bases at J, with 12 bases between the two ends. The germline V gene has CDR1 LNHDA and CDR2 SQIVND (reference sequence). The CDR3 here is CASSSGGLGNTIYF. Written as DNA, the CDR3 is TGTGCCAGTAGTTCCGGGGGGCTCGGAAACACCATATATTTT.

The CDR3 bases are TGTGCCAGTAGTATAGAAGACGGGAACTTTTGGACCGGGGAGCTGTTTTTT. This gives the protein CASSIEDGNFWTGELFF. The chain employs TRBV19 and TRBJ2-2, with D possibly TRBD2 on 5 matching bases. V dropped 0 bases and J dropped 5 bases, with 16 bases sitting between them. The CDR3 is 17 amino acids. Germline assignment: CDR1 LNHDA and CDR2 SQIVND (reference sequence).

The CDR3 DNA reads TGTGCCAGCAGCTTAGTGGGCGCGGGGGAGACCCAGTACTTC. The encoded protein is CASSLVGAGETQYF. V gene TRBV13 combines with J gene TRBJ2-5; perhaps TRBD2 as D (6 bases). Germline V gives CDR1 PRHDT, CDR2 FYEKMQ (reference sequence). Trimming removed 1 base from V and 5 bases from J, with 11 bases in between. The CDR3 is 14 amino acids.

The chain employs TRBV5-4 and TRBJ2-1; TRBD2 aligns across 8 bases. The CDR3 totals 14 residues. J lost 6 bases, V lost 3 bases, and 5 bases had no gene match. The germline V gene has CDR1 SGHNT and CDR2 YYREEE (reference sequence). CDR3 region: CASSSRTSSNEQFF. CDR3 coding DNA: TGTGCCAGCAGCTCTAGGACTAGCTCCAATGAGCAGTTCTTC.

The V and J genes are TRBV7-2 and TRBJ2-6, with 8 bases matching TRBD1. This CDR3 region has 17 residues. Germline V gene lookup returns CDR1 SGHTA and CDR2 FQGNSA. The junction had 5 bases not matched to a gene; V was cut back by 0 bases and J by 4 bases. The CDR3 sequence is CASSLAQGARGANVLTF. The CDR3 DNA follows: TGTGCCAGCAGCTTAGCGCAGGGGGCCAGGGGGGCCAACGTCCTGACTTTC.

The chain is built from TRBV18 and TRBJ1-1; TRBD1 is a possible D gene (6 bases). The CDR3 is made up of 15 amino acids. V lost 3 bases to trimming and J lost 0 bases, with 11 bases between them. Per germline, CDR1 KGHSH and CDR2 LQKENI. The CDR3 coding sequence is TGTGCCAGCTCACCGAGGACAGTAATGAACACTGAAGCTTTCTTT. As protein: CASSPRTVMNTEAFF.

V usage is TRBV6-1 and J usage is TRBJ2-7, with 7 bases that match TRBD1. The ends lost 3 bases at V and 0 bases at J; junction bases unmatched: 8. CDR3 length equals 16 residues. Germline V CDR1 and CDR2: MNHNS, SASEGT. The DNA for the CDR3 is TGTGCCAGCAGTGACCTCAGCAGGGGGTTCTCCTACGAGCAGTACTTC. It is translated as CASSDLSRGFSYEQYF.

The count of this clone is one. The rearrangement uses TRBV6-5 and TRBJ2-7; 12 bases fit TRBD1. This CDR3 comprises 15 residues. The germline CDR1 and CDR2 sequences are MNHEY and SVGAGI. V trimming: 4 bases; J trimming: 6 bases; junction bases outside the gene matches: 7. CDR3 sequence: CASSSGTGGVSEQYF. In nucleotides, the CDR3 is TGTGCCAGCAGTTCCGGGACAGGGGGCGTGAGCGAGCAGTACTTC.

The gene calls are TRBV6-1 and TRBJ1-1; tentative D call: TRBD1 (5 bases). Trimming cost V 2 bases and J 4 bases, with 14 bases left between them. This CDR3 comprises 15 residues. Germline V gene data show CDR1 as MNHNS and CDR2 as SASEGT. The CDR3 spells CASSERSGQGTEAFF. The CDR3 bases are TGTGCCAGCAGTGAAAGATCAGGCCAGGGCACTGAAGCTTTCTTT.

The CDR3 spells CASSLATSGGLTYEQYF. The CDR3 coding sequence is TGTGCCAGCAGCTTAGCGACTAGCGGGGGGCTCACCTACGAGCAGTACTTC. The chain has TRBV7-2 and TRBJ2-7, with 13 bases that match TRBD2. The CDR3 contains 17 residues. CDR1 and CDR2 (germline): SGHTA, FQGNSA. J was trimmed by 2 bases and V by 0 bases; bases with no gene match: 4.

CDR3 DNA: TGTGCCAGCAGCCTCACGCGAGCGGGCTTTTTTTCCTACGAGCAGTACTTC. Residues: CASSLTRAGFFSYEQYF. This sequence joins TRBV14 and TRBJ2-7; TRBD2 is a possible D gene (6 bases). Per germline, CDR1 SGHDN and CDR2 FVKESK. The CDR3 contains 17 residues. V was trimmed by 4 bases and J by 1 base, leaving 20 bases between them.

This chain joins TRBV2 and TRBJ1-5, with 7 bases that match TRBD1. Germline CDR1 SNHLY, CDR2 FYNNEI. This CDR3 has 13 amino acids. The junction had 3 bases not matched to a gene; V was cut back by 6 bases and J by 4 bases. The CDR3 sequence: CASRQDRNQPQHF. The CDR3 coding sequence is TGTGCCAGCAGGCAGGACAGGAATCAGCCCCAGCATTTT.

This clone was recorded only once. The gene calls are TRBV28 and TRBJ1-2; the D is unclear. V was cut by 6 bases and J by 0 bases, with 11 bases left in between. The CDR3 covers 14 residues. CDR1 is MDHEN, CDR2 SYDVKM, per germline. The CDR3 DNA follows: TGTGCCAGCAGGTGGGCCAGAGCTAACTATGGCTACACCTTC. Translating gives CASRWARANYGYTF.

The chain uses TRBV5-5 and TRBJ1-1, with D maybe TRBD1 (5 bases). Germline values: CDR1 SGHKS, CDR2 YYEKEE (reference sequence). The CDR3 runs 14 residues. The germline V and J ends were trimmed by 2 bases and 2 bases, with 10 bases remaining between them. The CDR3, as DNA: TGTGCCAGCAGCTTCGGAGGGGCTAACACTGAAGCTTTCTTT. Its translation: CASSFGGANTEAFF.

This clone was recorded only once. This chain uses TRBV4-2 with TRBJ1-4, with TRBD1 as a possible D gene (5 bases). Trimming removed 3 bases from V and 8 bases from J, with 16 bases in between. The CDR3 contains 15 residues. Germline V gives CDR1 LGHNA, CDR2 YNFKEQ. The chain's CDR3 is CASSQRPGVAEKLFF. In DNA form, the CDR3 reads TGTGCCAGCAGCCAGCGGCCGGGGGTTGCGGAAAAACTGTTTTTT.

V and J are TRBV25-1 and TRBJ2-3; 11 bases align to TRBD1. The junction had 9 bases not matched to a gene; V was cut back by 5 bases and J by 8 bases. CDR1 is MGHDK and CDR2 is SYGVNS in the germline V gene. This CDR3 has 15 residues. The CDR3 coding sequence is TGTGCCAGCAGTTCTGGACAGGGGGCGCGGGGTACGCAGTATTTT. It is translated as CASSSGQGARGTQYF.

This clone was observed a handful of times. The chain has TRBV19 and TRBJ2-7; 7 positions agree with TRBD2. This CDR3 comprises 16 residues. Trimming removed 6 bases from V and 2 bases from J; junction bases left unmatched: 13. Germline V gene sequence: CDR1 LNHDA, CDR2 SQIVND (reference sequence). This CDR3 is CASSVNWGGSTYEQYF. The CDR3 DNA follows: TGTGCCAGTAGCGTAAATTGGGGGGGTTCGACCTACGAGCAGTACTTC. The whole variable domain, remainder taken from reference TRBV19 and TRBJ2-7, is DGGITQSPKYLFRKEGQNVTLSCEQNLNHDAMYWYRQDPGQGLRLIYYSQIVNDFQKGDIAEGYSVSREKKESFPLTVTSAQKNPTAFYLCASSVNWGGSTYEQYFGPGTRLTVT.

The chain recombines TRBV7-2 with TRBJ2-7, with D perhaps TRBD2 (6 bases). The germline gives CDR1 SGHTA, CDR2 FQGNSA. This CDR3 has 15 amino acids. V dropped 3 bases and J dropped 0 bases, with 12 bases sitting between them. DNA of the CDR3: TGTGCCAGCAGCTTTGGAGGGGTGAGCTCCTACGAGCAGTACTTC. Protein: CASSFGGVSSYEQYF.

The chain couples TRBV6-5 to TRBJ2-1; 9 nucleotides align to TRBD1. The length of the CDR3 is 14 residues. The germline V gene encodes CDR1 MNHEY and CDR2 SVGAGI. J lost 4 bases, V lost 6 bases, and 4 bases had no gene match. This chain's CDR3 is CASSPDRGYNEQFF. CDR3 nucleotides: TGTGCCAGCAGCCCGGACAGGGGTTACAATGAGCAGTTCTTC.

This clone has only one observation. The V call is TRBV2, the J call TRBJ1-1, with D tentatively TRBD1 (5 bases). V lost 6 bases and J lost 0, with 11 bases in between. This CDR3 region has 14 residues. The V gene's germline CDR1 is SNHLY and CDR2 FYNNEI. This CDR3 reads CASRGGLMNTEAFF. CDR3 in DNA: TGTGCCAGCAGGGGGGGACTAATGAACACTGAAGCTTTCTTT.

The gene calls are TRBV28 and TRBJ1-4, with unresolved D. With 6 bases removed from V and 1 base from J, the gap between germline ends came to 15 bases. The CDR3 is 16 amino acids. CDR1 is MDHEN and CDR2 is SYDVKM in the germline V gene. CDR3 nucleotide sequence: TGTGCCAGCAGCGCCACCGGGGAGGTAACTAATGAAAAACTGTTTTTT. Protein product: CASSATGEVTNEKLFF. Full variable domain (remainder filled in from reference TRBV28 and TRBJ1-4): DVKVTQSSRYLVKRTGEKVFLECVQDMDHENMFWYRQDPGLGLRLIYFSYDVKMKEKGDIPEGYSVSREKKERFSLILESASTNQTSMYLCASSATGEVTNEKLFFGSGTQLSVL.

The CDR3 nucleotides are TGTGCCAGCAGCGCTAGCGACAATGAGCAGTTCTTC. Amino acids: CASSASDNEQFF. The genes are TRBV5-6 and TRBJ2-1, with a possible D match to TRBD2 (6 bases). Trimming took off 4 bases at V and 5 bases at J, with 7 bases between the two ends. This CDR3 is built from 12 residues. CDR1 and CDR2 (germline): SGHDT, YYEEEE.

The rearrangement joins TRBV28 to TRBJ2-3; 7 bases are a match to TRBD1. CDR1 and CDR2 from the germline V gene are MDHEN and SYDVKM. V dropped 10 bases and J dropped 4; count of bases not matched to a gene: 11. The length of the CDR3 is 14 residues. The DNA of the CDR3 is TGTGCCACCGGATACAGGGGTGGGGCAGATACGCAGTATTTT. Protein product: CATGYRGGADTQYF.

This clone was found a few times. The chain links TRBV13 to TRBJ2-7; 8 bases align to TRBD2. V was pared by 5 bases and J by 6 bases, with 18 bases of the junction left unmatched. CDR1 PRHDT and CDR2 FYEKMQ come from the germline V gene (reference sequence). CDR3 length: 17 residues. CDR3 region: CASSAQPLAEDSIEQYF. CDR3 bases: TGTGCCAGCAGCGCGCAACCACTAGCGGAGGATTCTATCGAGCAGTACTTC.

The J gene is TRBJ2-1, the V gene TRBV7-8, with 7 bases that match TRBD1. Germline V gene sequence: CDR1 SGHVS, CDR2 FQNEAQ. This CDR3 spans 16 amino acids. V lost 1 base and J lost 0; bases outside the gene matches: 3. CDR3: CASSLGTGRSYNEQFF. The CDR3 coding sequence is TGTGCCAGCAGCTTAGGGACAGGTCGCTCCTACAATGAGCAGTTCTTC.